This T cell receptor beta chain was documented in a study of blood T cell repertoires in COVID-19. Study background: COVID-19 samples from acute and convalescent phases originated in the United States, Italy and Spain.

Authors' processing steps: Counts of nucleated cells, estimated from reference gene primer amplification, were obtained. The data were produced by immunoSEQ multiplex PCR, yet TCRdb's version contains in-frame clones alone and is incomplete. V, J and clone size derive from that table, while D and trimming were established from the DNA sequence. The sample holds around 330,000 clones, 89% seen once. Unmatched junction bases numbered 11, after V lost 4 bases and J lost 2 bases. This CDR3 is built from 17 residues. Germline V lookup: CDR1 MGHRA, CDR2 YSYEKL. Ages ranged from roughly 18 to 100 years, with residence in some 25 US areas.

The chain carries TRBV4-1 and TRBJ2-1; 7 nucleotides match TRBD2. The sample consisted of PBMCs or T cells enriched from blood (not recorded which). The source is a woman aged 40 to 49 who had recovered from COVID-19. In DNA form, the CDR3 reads TGCGCCAGCAGCCCCCTGGGGGGGACTCCCCCCTACAATGAGCAGTTCTTC. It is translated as CASSPLGGTPPYNEQFF.